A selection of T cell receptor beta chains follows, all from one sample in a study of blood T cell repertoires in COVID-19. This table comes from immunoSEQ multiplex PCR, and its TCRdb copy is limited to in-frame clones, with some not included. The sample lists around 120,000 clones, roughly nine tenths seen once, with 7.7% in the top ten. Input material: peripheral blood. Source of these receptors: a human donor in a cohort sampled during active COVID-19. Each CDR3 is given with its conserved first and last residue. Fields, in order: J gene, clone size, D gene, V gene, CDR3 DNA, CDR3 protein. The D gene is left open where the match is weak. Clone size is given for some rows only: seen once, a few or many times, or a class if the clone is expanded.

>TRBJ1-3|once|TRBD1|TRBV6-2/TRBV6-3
TGTGCCAGCAGTTACGTGCCAGGGGGAGGAGGAAACACCATATATTTT
CASSYVPGGGGNTIYF
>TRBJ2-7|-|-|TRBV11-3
TGTGCCAGCAGCTTAAGCCCGGGTAGGGAGCAGTACTTC
CASSLSPGREQYF
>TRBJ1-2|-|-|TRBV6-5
TGTGCCAGCAGTTTCCAGGGTCCCTATGGCTACACCTTC
CASSFQGPYGYTF
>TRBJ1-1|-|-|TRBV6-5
TGTGCCAGCAGCTCCCCGAGTACTGAAGCTTTCTTT
CASSSPSTEAFF
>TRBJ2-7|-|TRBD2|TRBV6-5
TGTGCCAGCAGTTCTGGCGGGAGGGCCTACGAGCAGTACTTC
CASSSGGRAYEQYF
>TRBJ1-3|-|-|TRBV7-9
TGTGCCAGCAGCTTTGCAGGCTCTGGAAACACCATATATTTT
CASSFAGSGNTIYF
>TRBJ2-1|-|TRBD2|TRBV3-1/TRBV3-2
TGTGCCAGCAGCCAAGGGGGGGGGACTGGCAAATACAATGAGCAGTTCTTC
CASSQGGGTGKYNEQFF
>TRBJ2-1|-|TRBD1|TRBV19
TGTGCCAGTAGTTCACAGGGGTATGAGCAGTTCTTC
CASSSQGYEQFF
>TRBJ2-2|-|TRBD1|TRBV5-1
TGCGCCAGCAGCTCTTCGACAGGGAACGCGAACACCGGGGAGCTGTTTTTT
CASSSSTGNANTGELFF
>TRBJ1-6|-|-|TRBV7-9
TGTGCCAGCAGCCCGATTCGACAATATCCACCCCTCCACTTT
CASSPIRQYPPLHF
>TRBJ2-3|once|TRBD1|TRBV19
TGTGCCAGTAGTATATCGGACAGGACCACAGATACGCAGTATTTT
CASSISDRTTDTQYF
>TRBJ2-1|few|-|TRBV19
TGTGCCAGTACCCCCTGGGGCAGAGACTCCTACAATGAGCAGTTCTTC
CASTPWGRDSYNEQFF
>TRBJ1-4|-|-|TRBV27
TGTGCCAGCAGTTTAAACTATGATAGAAAACTGTTTTTT
CASSLNYDRKLFF
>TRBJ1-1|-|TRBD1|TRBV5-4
TGTGCCAGCAGCCGATCCGGGGACAGGGGTGGGACTGAAGCTTTCTTT
CASSRSGDRGGTEAFF
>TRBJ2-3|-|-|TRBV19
TGTGCCAGTAGTATAGCACGCTTCCGAGGTGATACGCAGTATTTT
CASSIARFRGDTQYF
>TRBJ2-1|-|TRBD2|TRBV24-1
TGTGCCACCAGTGTCACGCCCCGGGCTAGCGGGGGCGGGTTAAGGTCCTACAATGAGCAGTTCTTC
CATSVTPRASGGGLRSYNEQFF
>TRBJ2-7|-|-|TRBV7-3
TGTGCCAGCAGCCCACAACCCCAGGGAATTGGCGAGCAGTACTTC
CASSPQPQGIGEQYF
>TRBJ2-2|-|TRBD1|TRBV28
TGTGCCAGCAGTTCGACGGGACAGCCCACCGGGGAGCTGTTTTTT
CASSSTGQPTGELFF
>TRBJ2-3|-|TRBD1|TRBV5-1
TGCGCCAGCAGCTTTGAGGGACAGGCACTTCATACGCAGTATTTT
CASSFEGQALHTQYF
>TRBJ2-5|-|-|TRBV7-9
TGTGCCAGCAGCTTAGCCGGAGAGACCCAGTACTTC
CASSLAGETQYF
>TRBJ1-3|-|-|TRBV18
TGTGCCAGCTCACCCACGAAGGGGTCTGGAAACACCATATATTTT
CASSPTKGSGNTIYF
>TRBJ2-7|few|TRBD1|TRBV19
TGTGCCAGTAGTACTAGGCAGGGGGCTGCCTACGAGCAGTACTTC
CASSTRQGAAYEQYF
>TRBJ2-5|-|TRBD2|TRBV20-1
TGCAGTGCTAGTTCGGGACTAGCGGGGGCCTTGTACCAAGAGACCCAGTACTTC
CSASSGLAGALYQETQYF
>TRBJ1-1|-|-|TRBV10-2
TGCGCCAGCAGTGAGTCGGGCCTTGGGGCTTTCTTT
CASSESGLGAFF
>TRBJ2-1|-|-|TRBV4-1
TGCGCCAGCAGCCAAGATCCCCGACTAGACTACAATGAGCAGTTCTTC
CASSQDPRLDYNEQFF
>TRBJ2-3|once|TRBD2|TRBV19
TGTGCCACCCGAGGGACGGGGGGAGGGGATACGCAGTATTTT
CATRGTGGGDTQYF
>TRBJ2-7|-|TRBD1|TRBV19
TGTGCCAGTAGGAGAACAGGGGGCGCGTCCTACGAGCAGTACTTC
CASRRTGGASYEQYF
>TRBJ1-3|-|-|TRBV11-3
TGTGCCAGCAGCTTAGGGACGAGGAGAGGGAACACCATATATTTT
CASSLGTRRGNTIYF
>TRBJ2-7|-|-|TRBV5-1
TGCGCCAGCGTCACTCCGCCTACCTACGAGCAGTACTTC
CASVTPPTYEQYF
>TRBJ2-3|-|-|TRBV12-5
TGTGCTAGTGGGCCGAACGGACTCACAGATACGCAGTATTTT
CASGPNGLTDTQYF
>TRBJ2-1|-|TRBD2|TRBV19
TGTGCCAGTGGAGGTAGCGGGGCCCACAATGAGCAGTTCTTC
CASGGSGAHNEQFF
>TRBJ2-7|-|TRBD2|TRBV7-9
TGTGCCAGCAGCTTAGCGCTAGCGGGAGCCGAGCAGTACTTC
CASSLALAGAEQYF
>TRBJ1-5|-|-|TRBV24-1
TGTGCCACCAGTGATCCTAATCAGCCCCAGCATTTT
CATSDPNQPQHF
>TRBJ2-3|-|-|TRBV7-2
TGTGCCAGCAGCTTAGTTGGGGGCGGCACAGATACGCAGTATTTT
CASSLVGGGTDTQYF
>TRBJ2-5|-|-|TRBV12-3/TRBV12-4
TGTGCCAGCATCTCAGGGGTCCAAGAGACCCAGTACTTC
CASISGVQETQYF
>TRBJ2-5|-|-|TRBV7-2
TGTGCCAGCAGCTCGGACTGGTTCCAAGAGACCCAGTACTTC
CASSSDWFQETQYF
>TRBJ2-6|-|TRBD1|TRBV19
TGTGCCAGTAGTAAGGGACAGGTGGGCCTCTCTGGGGCCAACGTCCTGACTTTC
CASSKGQVGLSGANVLTF
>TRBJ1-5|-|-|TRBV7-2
TGTGCCAGCAGCTTAGAAATTCGGGATCAGCCCCAGCATTTT
CASSLEIRDQPQHF
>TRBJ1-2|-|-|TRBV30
TGTGCCTGGGCCCGGTGGCCCACGAATTCTAGATTGGACTATGGCTACACCTTC
CAWARWPTNSRLDYGYTF
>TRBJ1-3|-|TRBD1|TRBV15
TGTGCCACCAGCACCCGGACAGGGGAAAGGGACACCATATATTTT
CATSTRTGERDTIYF
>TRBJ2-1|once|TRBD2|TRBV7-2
TGTGCCAGCAGCTTATGGGTTAGCGGGGCATACAATGAGCAGTTCTTC
CASSLWVSGAYNEQFF
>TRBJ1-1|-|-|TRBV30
TGTGCCGTCTCAGGACCCGGGGGGAACACTGAAGCTTTCTTT
CAVSGPGGNTEAFF